The TCR beta chain described here comes from a study of breast tumors, draining lymph nodes, adjacent tissues. TCRdb fed the multiplex PCR reads into MiXCR, producing one record per CDR3 protein. The sample carries approximately 60,000 distinct CDR3 sequences, 45% to 60% recorded once. The CDR3 loop spans 15 amino acids. Germline CDR1 and CDR2: ENHRY and SYGVKD. V lost 0 bases to trimming and J lost 8 bases, with 16 bases between them. Of note for this clonotype: Antigen: not known.

Study-level results: Tumor and nontumor repertoires were significantly more similar in luminal-like than in basal-like breast cancer. Findings are consistent with lymph node origin and intratumoral expansion of most tumor T cells. Tumor TCR diversity was below lymph nodes but above nontumor tissue.

This chain connects TRBV10-3 to TRBJ1-2; tentative D call: TRBD1 (5 bases). The sequenced sample consisted of breast tumor tissue. The receptor was isolated from a female donor with breast cancer. Some clones in this sample may be carry-over from other donors' samples. CDR3 bases: TGTGCCATCAGTGAGTCAACGGCAGGGAAGGAAGGCTACACCTTC. Its protein is CAISESTAGKEGYTF.